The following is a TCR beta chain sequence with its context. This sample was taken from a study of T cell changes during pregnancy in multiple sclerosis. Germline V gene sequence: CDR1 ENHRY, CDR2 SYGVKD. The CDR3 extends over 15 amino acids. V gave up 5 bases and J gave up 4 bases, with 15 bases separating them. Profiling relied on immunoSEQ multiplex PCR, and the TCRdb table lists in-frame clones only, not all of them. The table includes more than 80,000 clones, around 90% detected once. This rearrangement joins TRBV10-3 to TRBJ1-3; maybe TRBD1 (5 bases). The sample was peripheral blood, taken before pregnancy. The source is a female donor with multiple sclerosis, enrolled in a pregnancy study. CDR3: CAISTWTRQGNTIYF. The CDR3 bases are TGTGCCATCAGTACCTGGACAAGGCAGGGAAACACCATATATTTT.